This T cell receptor beta chain derives from a study of blood T cell repertoires in COVID-19. For the study at large: The United States, Italy and Spain supplied acute and convalescent COVID-19 samples.

Sequenced by immunoSEQ multiplex PCR; TCRdb stores in-frame clones only, minus some. The sample lists 85,000 to 90,000 clones, approximately 86% occurring once. The sequenced material came from peripheral blood. The clonotype originates from an elderly man with active or convalescent COVID-19.

The CDR3 DNA reads TGTGCCAGTAGTAGGACTAGCGGATACAATGAGCAGTTCTTC. Translating gives CASSRTSGYNEQFF. J is TRBJ2-1 and V is TRBV19; 10 bases agree with TRBD2. With 4 bases clipped from V and 4 bases from J, the junction kept 1 base outside the gene matches. This CDR3 spans 14 amino acids. Germline values: CDR1 LNHDA, CDR2 SQIVND (reference sequence). The variable domain in full, completed from reference TRBV19 and TRBJ2-1, reads DGGITQSPKYLFRKEGQNVTLSCEQNLNHDAMYWYRQDPGQGLRLIYYSQIVNDFQKGDIAEGYSVSREKKESFPLTVTSAQKNPTAFYLCASSRTSGYNEQFFGPGTRLTVL.